Each of the 16 T cell receptor beta chains below was sequenced from the same sample in a study of early T cells in non-severe SARS-CoV-2 infection (dated by TCRdb to about 2021). Receptor amplification or capture employed 5' RACE. For sequencing, a NextSeq 500 was employed. TCRdb took the public reads, trimmed them with fastp at Q25, ran MiXCR for clone calling and kept in-frame beta chains. CDR3 protein sequences are deduplicated, and each keeps its most common genes and DNA. The sample contains around 61,000 distinct CDR3 sequences, about 15% of them found a single time. Roughly 3.9% of the sample comes from the top ten. The material was whole blood, obtained at baseline. The source is an adult who was a healthcare worker with PCR-confirmed SARS-CoV-2 infection or an uninfected control (not recorded which).

This clonotype was detected many times. The J gene is TRBJ2-1, the V gene TRBV4-2; TRBD1 agrees at 8 bases. Germline-derived CDR1 and CDR2 are LGHNA and YNFKEQ. CDR3 length equals 16 residues. V trimming: 0 bases; J trimming: 6 bases; junction bases outside the gene matches: 7. CDR3 DNA: TGTGCCAGCAGCCAAGACCCTGGACAGGGCAGCAATGAGCAGTTCTTC. Translated, it gives CASSQDPGQGSNEQFF.

The CDR3 DNA follows: TGTGCCAGCAGCTTAAGCTCCGGGGGCACTGAAGCTTTCTTT. Its protein product is CASSLSSGGTEAFF. The chain has TRBV7-8 and TRBJ1-1; D might be TRBD1 (5 bases). V lost 2 bases to trimming and J lost 4 bases, with 11 bases between them. The V gene's germline CDR1 is SGHVS and CDR2 FQNEAQ. This CDR3 is built from 14 residues.

In its sample, this clonotype was seen a few times. This sequence joins TRBV15 and TRBJ2-3; unclear D gene. V was cut by 3 bases and J by 0 bases, with 4 bases left in between. The CDR3 extends over 13 amino acids. CDR1 LNHNV and CDR2 YYDKDF come from the germline V gene (reference sequence). CDR3 in amino acids: CATSRVSTDTQYF. CDR3 nucleotide sequence: TGTGCCACCAGCAGGGTTAGCACAGATACGCAGTATTTT.

This clonotype turned up a few times. The gene calls are TRBV5-1 and TRBJ2-5; 8 positions match TRBD2. The V gene's germline CDR1 is SGHRS and CDR2 YFSETQ. This CDR3 is built from 15 residues. Trimming took 1 base from V and 1 from J; bases not matched to a gene: 3. CDR3 DNA sequence: TGCGCCAGCAGCTTGAGTAGCGGGACCCAAGAGACCCAGTACTTC. It yields the protein CASSLSSGTQETQYF. Filled out from reference TRBV5-1 and TRBJ2-5, the complete variable domain reads KAGVTQTPRYLIKTRGQQVTLSCSPISGHRSVSWYQQTPGQGLQFLFEYFSETQRNKGNFPGRFSGRQFSNSRSEMNVSTLELGDSALYLCASSLSSGTQETQYFGPGTRLLVL.

This clonotype was counted ten times or more. The chain carries TRBV29-1 and TRBJ2-6; D unclear. V gave up 4 bases and J gave up 2 bases, with 6 bases separating them. CDR1 is SQVTM, CDR2 ANQGSEA, per germline. The CDR3 loop spans 13 amino acids. The CDR3 nucleotides are TGCAGCGTTGCCTCCACTGGGGCCAACGTCCTGACTTTC. This gives the protein CSVASTGANVLTF.

This clonotype has at least ten counts. The chain carries TRBV12-3 or TRBV12-4 and TRBJ2-1; D possibly corresponds to TRBD2 (6 bases). The ends were cut back, 4 bases at V and 8 bases at J, with 27 bases in the middle. The CDR3 is 18 amino acids. The CDR3 here is CASSSLSSVMGPLDEQFF. The CDR3 nucleotides are TGTGCCAGCAGTTCCCTCTCTAGCGTTATGGGGCCTTTGGATGAGCAGTTCTTC.

This clonotype was picked up a small number of times. The rearrangement uses TRBV19 and TRBJ2-2; D gene ambiguous. The CDR3 contains 16 residues. Trimming cost V 1 base and J 0 bases, with 9 bases left between them. Looked up from germline, CDR1 is LNHDA and CDR2 is SQIVND (reference sequence). CDR3: CASSIAASTNTGELFF. Here the CDR3 DNA reads TGTGCCAGTAGTATAGCTGCCAGCACGAACACCGGGGAGCTGTTTTTT. The complete variable domain, with remaining parts taken from reference TRBV19 and TRBJ2-2, reads DGGITQSPKYLFRKEGQNVTLSCEQNLNHDAMYWYRQDPGQGLRLIYYSQIVNDFQKGDIAEGYSVSREKKESFPLTVTSAQKNPTAFYLCASSIAASTNTGELFFGEGSRLTVL.

This clonotype came up a few times. The genes are TRBV27 and TRBJ2-5; no clear D gene. Trimming shortened V by 3 bases and J by 0 bases, and 8 bases separated the two germline ends. The germline gives CDR1 MNHEY, CDR2 SMNVEV (reference sequence). This CDR3 contains 14 residues. The CDR3 protein is CASSLLWDQETQYF. The CDR3 DNA sequence: TGTGCCAGCAGTTTGTTATGGGACCAAGAGACCCAGTACTTC.

This clonotype was found a few times. V and J are TRBV20-1 and TRBJ2-5, with 7 nucleotides matching TRBD1. After removal of 3 bases from V and 3 bases from J, the junction contained 4 bases not matched to a gene. The CDR3 has 13 residues. The germline gives CDR1 DFQATT, CDR2 SNEGSKA (reference sequence). Here the CDR3 DNA reads TGCAGTGCTAGGGGACAGCTAAAAGAGACCCAGTACTTC. Translating it yields CSARGQLKETQYF.

The chain recombines TRBV5-1 with TRBJ2-2; a possible D gene is TRBD2 (5 bases). CDR1 and CDR2 (germline): SGHRS, YFSETQ. This CDR3 has 13 residues. Trimming took 4 bases from V and 7 from J, leaving 11 bases between them. The CDR3 DNA sequence: TGCGCCAGCAGCACCGACTACTACGGGGAGCTGTTTTTT. The encoded protein is CASSTDYYGELFF.

This clonotype was observed many times. The chain has TRBV18 and TRBJ2-1, with 9 bases that match TRBD1. Germline V gene lookup returns CDR1 KGHSH and CDR2 LQKENI. V was pared by 3 bases and J by 7 bases, with 7 bases of the junction left unmatched. The CDR3 runs 15 residues. CDR3 nucleotide sequence: TGTGCCAGCTCACCTTACGGACAGGGGTCTAATGAGCAGTTCTTC. Translating it yields CASSPYGQGSNEQFF.

The rearrangement uses TRBV10-3 and TRBJ2-7, with D perhaps matching TRBD2 (5 bases). This CDR3 is 14 amino acids long. Germline CDR1 reads ENHRY; CDR2 reads SYGVKD. The V end lost 3 bases, the J end lost 4 bases, and 13 bases lay between the germline ends. The CDR3 DNA sequence: TGTGCCATCAGTGATAGCGAGGTAGGGTACGAGCAGTACTTC. Translation gives CAISDSEVGYEQYF.

The genes are TRBV3-1 and TRBJ2-7; weak D call: TRBD1 (6 bases). The CDR3 runs 12 residues. The V end was cut by 5 bases, the J end by 6 bases, with 11 bases between. From germline, CDR1 is LGHDT and CDR2 YNNKEL (reference sequence). The CDR3 spells CASSGDMGEQYF. The CDR3 DNA follows: TGTGCCAGCAGCGGGGACATGGGCGAGCAGTACTTC.

This clonotype was picked up a small number of times. This chain connects TRBV18 to TRBJ2-5; D ambiguous. V was cut by 2 bases and J by 5 bases, with 18 bases left in between. CDR3 size: 16 residues. Looked up from germline, CDR1 is KGHSH and CDR2 is LQKENI. The CDR3 bases are TGTGCCAGCTCACCATCGGTGGACGGACCACGGGAGACCCAGTACTTC. Encoded protein: CASSPSVDGPRETQYF.

This chain links TRBV20-1 with TRBJ2-3, with 7 positions matching TRBD2. This CDR3 is 14 amino acids long. Germline V CDR1 and CDR2: DFQATT, SNEGSKA (reference sequence). The trim removed 2 bases at V and 4 bases at J, leaving 6 bases unmatched. CDR3 DNA: TGCAGTGCTAGATCGCCGAGCGGGGCAGATACGCAGTATTTT. This encodes CSARSPSGADTQYF.

The genes are TRBV12-3 or TRBV12-4 and TRBJ2-3; D uncertain. The CDR3 loop spans 12 amino acids. The ends were cut back, 0 bases at V and 6 bases at J, with 4 bases in the middle. The CDR3 protein is CASSLAGDTQYF. The CDR3 DNA sequence: TGTGCCAGCAGTTTAGCGGGCGATACGCAGTATTTT.